These 17 T cell receptor beta chains were all obtained from the same sample, sequenced in a study of cytomegalovirus exposure and HLA in healthy donors. Here immunoSEQ multiplex PCR was the method, and the copy in TCRdb shows in-frame clones only, minus some. The table lists around 190,000 clones, more than 70% of them singletons, with more than 1.1% in the top ten. Sequencing used PBMCs. Receptor source: a woman younger than 30 in good health and CMV-seronegative.

The genes are TRBV6-1 and TRBJ2-6, with D hard to call. Trimming left V 1 base short and J 0 bases short, with 4 bases between. Germline loops: CDR1 MNHNS, CDR2 SASEGT. The CDR3 is 15 amino acids. CDR3 DNA sequence: TGTGCCAGCAGTGAAGACAGCTCTGGGGCCAACGTCCTGACTTTC. This codes for CASSEDSSGANVLTF.

The sample holds a few counts of this clone. The DNA of the CDR3 is TGTGCCAGCAGCCTTAGCGAGCAGGCCAATGAAAAACTGTTTTTT. Translating gives CASSLSEQANEKLFF. J is TRBJ1-4 and V is TRBV7-8; D is undetermined. CDR3 length: 15 amino acids. Germline V gene data show CDR1 as SGHVS and CDR2 as FQNEAQ. Trimming took 5 bases from V and 5 from J, leaving 15 bases between them.

The chain couples TRBV18 to TRBJ2-1; 8 nucleotides match TRBD2. CDR1 is KGHSH and CDR2 is LQKENI in the germline V gene. Losses at the gene ends were 3 bases for V and 6 bases for J; bases not matched to a gene: 10. This CDR3 comprises 16 residues. In DNA, the CDR3 is TGTGCCAGCTCACCGTTGCGGGAGGCCGACTTCAATGAGCAGTTCTTC. Translated: CASSPLREADFNEQFF.

The table lists this clone with a count of one. The chain recombines TRBV6-6 with TRBJ2-7; TRBD1 matches at 10 bases. This CDR3 has 16 residues. CDR1 MNHNY and CDR2 SVGAGI come from the germline V gene (reference sequence). V was pared by 5 bases and J by 2 bases, with 9 bases of the junction left unmatched. Here the CDR3 reads CASSHTAGQGTYEQYF. The CDR3 nucleotides are TGTGCCAGCAGTCACACCGCGGGACAGGGGACCTACGAGCAGTACTTC.

The CDR3 here is CASSEAPTGNGYTF. In DNA, the CDR3 is TGTGCCAGCAGTGAAGCTCCGACAGGGAACGGCTACACCTTC. J is TRBJ1-2 and V is TRBV2, with 7 bases fitting TRBD1. There are 14 residues in the CDR3. V lost 0 bases, J lost 8 bases, and 6 bases stayed unmatched. Germline lookup yields CDR1 SNHLY and CDR2 FYNNEI. The complete variable domain, with remaining parts taken from reference TRBV2 and TRBJ1-2, reads EPEVTQTPSHQVTQMGQEVILRCVPISNHLYFYWYRQILGQKVEFLVSFYNNEISEKSEIFDDQFSVERPDGSNFTLKIRSTKLEDSAMYFCASSEAPTGNGYTFGSGTRLTVV.

The rearrangement links TRBV30 to TRBJ2-7, with D possibly being TRBD2 (6 bases). V lost 4 bases and J 4 bases, leaving 14 bases between the germline ends. Germline V CDR1 and CDR2: GTSNPN, SVGIG (reference sequence). CDR3 length: 13 residues. CDR3 region: CAWTPTSTYEQYF. The CDR3 coding sequence is TGTGCCTGGACCCCCACTAGCACTTACGAGCAGTACTTC.

This rearrangement joins TRBV7-2 to TRBJ1-2, with D tentatively TRBD1 (6 bases). The ends were cut back, 4 bases at V and 7 bases at J, with 25 bases in the middle. The CDR3 spans 17 residues. The germline gives CDR1 SGHTA, CDR2 FQGNSA. For the CDR3, the DNA is TGTGCCAGCAGCTCCTACGCAACAGGACAGCGGCTCTTTGGCTACACCTTC. It yields the protein CASSSYATGQRLFGYTF.

The chain recombines TRBV13 with TRBJ1-2; D call uncertain. The V gene's germline CDR1 is PRHDT and CDR2 FYEKMQ (reference sequence). The V gene lost 2 bases and the J gene lost 3 bases, with 7 bases spanning the gap. The CDR3 is 13 amino acids. DNA of the CDR3: TGTGCCAGCAGCTTAACCCAGGACTATGGCTACACCTTC. This encodes CASSLTQDYGYTF.

V usage is TRBV5-1 and J usage is TRBJ1-2; TRBD1 might be the D (5 bases). The CDR3 sequence is 14 residues long. Germline CDR1 is SGHRS and CDR2 is YFSETQ. V gave up 4 bases and J gave up 2 bases, with 12 bases separating them. CDR3 bases: TGCGCCAGCAGCATGACAGTCTCGAACTATGGCTACACCTTC. Its translation is CASSMTVSNYGYTF.

This chain uses TRBV28 with TRBJ1-1; possible D gene TRBD1, 5 bases. The CDR3 has 15 residues. The germline V and J ends were trimmed by 7 bases and 5 bases, with 20 bases remaining between them. Germline V gene data show CDR1 as MDHEN and CDR2 as SYDVKM. The CDR3 nucleotides are TGTGCCAGCATCATCCGGGCAGGGCGTCGTACTGAAGCTTTCTTT. It encodes CASIIRAGRRTEAFF.

The rearrangement uses TRBV19 and TRBJ1-1; TRBD1 might be the D (5 bases). Trimming took off 6 bases at V and 6 bases at J, with 20 bases between the two ends. CDR1 and CDR2 from the germline V gene are LNHDA and SQIVND (reference sequence). The CDR3 has 15 amino acids. The CDR3 loop is CASRRGLEGSAEAFF. In nucleotides, the CDR3 is TGTGCCAGTAGAAGGGGATTGGAGGGTAGCGCTGAAGCTTTCTTT.

The chain combines TRBV5-1 with TRBJ2-7, with 7 bases that match TRBD2. The CDR3 contains 16 residues. V lost 4 bases to trimming and J lost 5 bases; unmatched junction nucleotides: 15. The germline V gene has CDR1 SGHRS and CDR2 YFSETQ. The CDR3: CASSINRDWSGNEQYF. The CDR3 bases are TGCGCCAGCAGCATAAACCGGGACTGGAGCGGGAACGAGCAGTACTTC.

J is TRBJ1-3 and V is TRBV6-1, with D possibly TRBD1 on 6 matching bases. Germline V gene sequence: CDR1 MNHNS, CDR2 SASEGT. The CDR3 contains 16 residues. Trimming left V 0 bases short and J 3 bases short, with 12 bases between. CDR3: CASSEASGGVGNTIYF. CDR3 DNA: TGTGCCAGCAGTGAAGCATCGGGGGGCGTTGGAAACACCATATATTTT.

The rearrangement uses TRBV19 and TRBJ1-1, with TRBD1 matching over 7 bases. The CDR3 contains 15 residues. Germline V gene data show CDR1 as LNHDA and CDR2 as SQIVND (reference sequence). The ends lost 5 bases at V and 6 bases at J; junction bases unmatched: 12. CDR3 DNA: TGTGCCAGTAGTTTTTATCCGGGACAGTCGCCTGAAGCTTTCTTT. It translates to CASSFYPGQSPEAFF. Full variable domain (missing parts from reference TRBV19 and TRBJ1-1): DGGITQSPKYLFRKEGQNVTLSCEQNLNHDAMYWYRQDPGQGLRLIYYSQIVNDFQKGDIAEGYSVSREKKESFPLTVTSAQKNPTAFYLCASSFYPGQSPEAFFGQGTRLTVV.

The rearrangement uses TRBV4-1 and TRBJ1-6; D gene uncertain. Germline assignment: CDR1 MGHRA and CDR2 YSYEKL. The CDR3 is made up of 13 amino acids. The V gene lost 1 base and the J gene lost 9 bases, with 7 bases spanning the gap. The CDR3 nucleotides read TGCGCCAGCAGCCAAGTTCGCGGTTCACCCCTCCACTTT. Residues: CASSQVRGSPLHF.

This clone appeared once. The CDR3 loop is CASSLRETGTTEAFF. CDR3 DNA sequence: TGTGCCAGCAGCTTACGAGAGACAGGGACCACTGAAGCTTTCTTT. The rearrangement links TRBV7-9 to TRBJ1-1; 7 bases fit TRBD1. This CDR3 region has 15 residues. V dropped 2 bases and J dropped 4; count of bases not matched to a gene: 7. Germline values: CDR1 SEHNR, CDR2 FQNEAQ (reference sequence).

This clone was seen a single time. The chain has TRBV7-7 and TRBJ1-1, with unresolved D. This CDR3 has 13 amino acids. In germline, CDR1 is SSHAT, CDR2 FNYEAQ (reference sequence). V lost 1 base and J lost 5, with 8 bases in between. The CDR3 sequence: CASSLDANTEAFF. The CDR3 DNA reads as TGTGCCAGCAGCTTAGATGCGAATACTGAAGCTTTCTTT.